This T cell receptor (beta chain) was captured by sequencing in a study of CXCR3-negative and CXCR3-positive naive CD8 T cells. General study results and limits: CXCR3-positive naive cells had TRB CDR3s that were more hydrophobic than CXCR3-negative naive cells had.

UMI-tagged TRB cDNA libraries were built via 5' RACE. TCRdb re-called the 5' RACE reads; every CDR3 protein appears as one record, without DNA. The table lists over 150,000 distinct CDR3 sequences. Regarding this clonotype: No antigen is known for it.

Germline V CDR1 and CDR2: PRHDT, FYEKMQ (reference sequence). This CDR3 has 13 amino acids. The V and J genes are TRBV13 and TRBJ2-7; TCRdb indicates TRBD1, and absent DNA this call remains unverified. The receptor was isolated from a human donor in good health. Some clones in this sample may be carry-over from other donors' samples. Sample: naive CXCR3+ CD8+ T cells from blood. Subset specified: CD45RO-CCR7+CD27+CD95- naive CD8+ T cells expressing CXCR3 (TNR3+). Here the CDR3 reads CASTWTGSGEQYF.